This T cell receptor (beta chain) emerged from a study of blood T cell repertoires in COVID-19. For the study at large: The cDNA or gDNA used as material had been derived from T cells, B-cell-depleted T cells, or PBMCs.

TCRdb keeps only in-frame clones here, not all; method: immunoSEQ multiplex PCR. The table lists under 450,000 clones, approximately 88% of them singletons, with roughly 13% in the top ten. The CDR3 runs to 13 residues. The germline V and J ends were trimmed by 10 bases and 2 bases, with 12 bases remaining between them. Germline-derived CDR1 and CDR2 are ENHRY and SYGVKD. This chain joins TRBV10-3 and TRBJ2-1; D may be TRBD2 (5 bases). The clonotype was recovered from a woman aged 45-65 years with COVID-19, enrolled during active disease. Specimen: peripheral blood. CDR3 region: CATSSGTYNEQFF. The DNA for the CDR3 is TGTGCCACCTCGTCGGGGACCTACAATGAGCAGTTCTTC.